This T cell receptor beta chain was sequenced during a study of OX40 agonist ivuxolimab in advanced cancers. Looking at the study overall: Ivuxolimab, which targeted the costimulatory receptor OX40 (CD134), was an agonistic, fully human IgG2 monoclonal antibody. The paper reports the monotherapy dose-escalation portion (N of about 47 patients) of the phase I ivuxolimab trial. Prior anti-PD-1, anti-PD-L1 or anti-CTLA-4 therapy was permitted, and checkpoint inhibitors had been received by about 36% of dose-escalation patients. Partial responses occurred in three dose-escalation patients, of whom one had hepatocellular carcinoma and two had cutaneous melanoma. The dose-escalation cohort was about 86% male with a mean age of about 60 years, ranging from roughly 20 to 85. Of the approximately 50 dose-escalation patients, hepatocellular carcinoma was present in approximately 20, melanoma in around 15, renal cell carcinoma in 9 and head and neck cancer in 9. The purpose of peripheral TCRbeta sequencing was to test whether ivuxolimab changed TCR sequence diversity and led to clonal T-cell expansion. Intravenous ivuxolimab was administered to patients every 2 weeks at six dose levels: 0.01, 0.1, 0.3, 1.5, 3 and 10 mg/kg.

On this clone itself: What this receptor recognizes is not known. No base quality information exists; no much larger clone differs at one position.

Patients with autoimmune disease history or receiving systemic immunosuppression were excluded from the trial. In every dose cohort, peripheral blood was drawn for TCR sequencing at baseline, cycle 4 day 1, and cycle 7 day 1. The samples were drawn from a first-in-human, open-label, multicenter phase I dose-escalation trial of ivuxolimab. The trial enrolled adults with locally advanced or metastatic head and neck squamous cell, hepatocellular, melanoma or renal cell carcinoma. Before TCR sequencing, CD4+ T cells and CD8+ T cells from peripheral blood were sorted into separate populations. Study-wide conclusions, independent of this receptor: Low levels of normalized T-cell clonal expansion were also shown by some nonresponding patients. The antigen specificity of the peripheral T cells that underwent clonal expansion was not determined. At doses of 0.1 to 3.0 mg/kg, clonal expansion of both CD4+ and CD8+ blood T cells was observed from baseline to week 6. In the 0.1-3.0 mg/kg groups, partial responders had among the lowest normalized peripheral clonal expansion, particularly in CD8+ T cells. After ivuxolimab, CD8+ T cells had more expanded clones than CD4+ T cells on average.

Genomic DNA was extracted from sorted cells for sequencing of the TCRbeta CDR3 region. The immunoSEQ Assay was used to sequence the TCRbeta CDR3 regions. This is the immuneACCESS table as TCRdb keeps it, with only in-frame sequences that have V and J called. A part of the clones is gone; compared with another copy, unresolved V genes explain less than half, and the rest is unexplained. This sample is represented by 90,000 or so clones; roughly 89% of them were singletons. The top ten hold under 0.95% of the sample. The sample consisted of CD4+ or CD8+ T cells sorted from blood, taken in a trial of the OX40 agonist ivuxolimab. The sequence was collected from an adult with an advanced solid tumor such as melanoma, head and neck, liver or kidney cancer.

DNA sequence: TGTGCCAGCAGTCCCTCCGGGACAGGGGACATCCAAGAGACCCAGTACTTC. It translates to CASSPSGTGDIQETQYF. The rearrangement combines TRBV28 with TRBJ2-5, with 10 bases in between that match TRBD1. Trimming takes 5 bases off V and 1 base off J; junction bases not matched to a gene: 10. The CDR3 runs 17 amino acids, cysteine and phenylalanine included. Solely the CDR3 DNA is kept, with 51 bases framed from the first base. The germline V gene provides CDR1 MDHEN and CDR2 SYDVKM.